The 26 T cell receptor beta chains listed next were all sequenced from one sample in a study of Graves' ophthalmopathy and Graves' hyperthyroidism. CDR3 regions of TCR beta were amplified from RNA transcripts. RT-PCR was first run with HTBI primers, then multiplex PCR in a second round. TCRdb itself ran the multiplex PCR reads through MiXCR, one entry per CDR3 protein. The sample lists about 700,000 distinct CDR3 sequences; roughly two fifths were seen once. Sequencing used peripheral blood. These receptors all come from an adult man with Graves' ophthalmopathy.

Regarding this clonotype: Possible read error: a much larger clone is one base away. No conserved phenylalanine or tryptophan ends this CDR3, so it is likely a read error. V is TRBV29-1 and J is TRBJ1-1, with 7 bases that match TRBD1. Germline V CDR1 and CDR2: SQVTM, ANQGSEA. This CDR3 is 14 amino acids long. The V and J ends lost 8 bases and 4 bases, in that order; junction bases with no gene match: 13. In DNA form, the CDR3 reads TGCAGCTGGGGTACGACAGGGACGTTCACTGAAGCTTTCCTT. Translated, it gives CSWGTTGTFTEAFL.

This clonotype has at least ten counts. This sequence joins TRBV5-6 and TRBJ2-7; 9 nucleotides line up with TRBD2. The CDR3 extends over 15 amino acids. Germline CDR1 and CDR2: SGHDT and YYEEEE. The V gene end was trimmed by 1 base and the J gene end by 3 bases; junction bases not matched to a gene: 5. The CDR3 DNA reads TGTGCCAGCAGCTTGCCAGCGGGGGGCTTCTACGAGCAGTACTTC. Residues: CASSLPAGGFYEQYF. The whole variable domain, remainder taken from reference TRBV5-6 and TRBJ2-7, is DAGVTQSPTHLIKTRGQQVTLRCSPKSGHDTVSWYQQALGQGPQFIFQYYEEEERQRGNFPDRFSGHQFPNYSSELNVNALLLGDSALYLCASSLPAGGFYEQYFGPGTRLTVT.

This clonotype came up once. A read error may be the cause here, since a much bigger clone is one base away. V is TRBV5-1 and J is TRBJ1-3; D remains unclear. The V gene's germline CDR1 is SGHRS and CDR2 YFSETQ. V was pared by 0 bases and J by 4 bases, with 11 bases between. The CDR3 runs 15 residues. This CDR3 is CASSLESVAGNTIYF. The CDR3, as DNA: TGCGCCAGCAGCTTGGAGTCGGTCGCGGGAAACACCATATATTTT.

The CDR3 spells CASSGGKQYF. The CDR3 DNA reads TGCGCCAGCAGCGGAGGGAAGCAGTACTTC. This chain connects TRBV5-1 to TRBJ2-7; possibly TRBD2 for D (6 bases). This CDR3 comprises 10 residues. CDR1 is SGHRS, CDR2 YFSETQ, per germline. V lost 4 bases, J lost 8 bases, and 7 bases lay in between.

The genes are TRBV19 and TRBJ1-6, with no clear D. V was shortened by 1 base and J by 10 bases, with 14 bases between the two germline ends. The CDR3 has 15 amino acids. Germline CDR1 LNHDA, CDR2 SQIVND (reference sequence). CDR3 coding DNA: TGTGCCAGTAGTATAGGGGCGGCGTCGGGGTCACCCCTCCACTTT. As protein: CASSIGAASGSPLHF.

There are a few counts of this clonotype. The rearrangement links TRBV9 to TRBJ2-2; 9 bases line up with TRBD2. CDR1 and CDR2 from the germline V gene are SGDLS and YYNGEE. After removal of 4 bases from V and 8 bases from J, the junction contained 9 bases not matched to a gene. The CDR3 is 15 amino acids. The CDR3 sequence: CASSQSGTSPGELFF. The CDR3 coding sequence is TGTGCCAGCAGCCAATCTGGGACTAGCCCTGGGGAGCTGTTTTTT.

This clonotype came up many times. The V and J genes are TRBV20-1 and TRBJ1-2, with no clear D. The CDR3 is 13 amino acids. Between the trimmed V and J ends, which lost 3 bases and 8 bases, there was a span of 16 bases. Germline V CDR1 and CDR2: DFQATT, SNEGSKA (reference sequence). CDR3 coding DNA: TGCAGTGCTAGGATGCATCAGGAGGAAGGCTACACCTTC. Translating it yields CSARMHQEEGYTF.

The genes are TRBV15 and TRBJ1-5; D ambiguous. This CDR3 comprises 17 residues. V was cut by 4 bases and J by 3 bases, with 19 bases left in between. CDR1 and CDR2 (germline): LNHNV, YYDKDF (reference sequence). The CDR3 region has the DNA TGTGCCACCAGCATCGTTGCCGTGGGTCTGAACAATCAGCCCCAGCATTTT. Translated, it gives CATSIVAVGLNNQPQHF. Based on the CDR3 plus reference TRBV15 and TRBJ1-5, the full variable domain is DAMVIQNPRYQVTQFGKPVTLSCSQTLNHNVMYWYQQKSSQAPKLLFHYYDKDFNNEADTPDNFQSRRPNTSFCFLDIRSPGLGDTAMYLCATSIVAVGLNNQPQHFGDGTRLSIL.

The gene calls are TRBV2 and TRBJ1-2, with D perhaps matching TRBD1 (5 bases). Looked up from germline, CDR1 is SNHLY and CDR2 is FYNNEI. V dropped 6 bases and J dropped 8 bases, with 13 bases sitting between them. The CDR3 is 12 amino acids. The CDR3 coding sequence is TGTGCCAGCAGGGGGCGGGAGGAGGGCTACACCTTC. Protein sequence: CASRGREEGYTF.

This clonotype has ten or more counts. The CDR3 bases are TGCGCCAGCAGCACCCAGACAGGTGAAGCTTTCTTT. Translating gives CASSTQTGEAFF. This chain connects TRBV5-1 to TRBJ1-1, with D perhaps TRBD1 (6 bases). V lost 4 bases, J lost 7 bases, and 11 bases lay in between. The CDR3 totals 12 residues. Germline V gene lookup returns CDR1 SGHRS and CDR2 YFSETQ.

This chain uses TRBV19 with TRBJ1-1; weak D call: TRBD1 (5 bases). With 4 bases removed from V and 3 bases from J, the gap between germline ends came to 15 bases. CDR3 length equals 15 residues. CDR1 LNHDA and CDR2 SQIVND come from the germline V gene (reference sequence). Here the CDR3 reads CASSTPGRGHTEAFF. The CDR3 DNA follows: TGTGCCAGTAGTACCCCCGGCCGGGGCCACACTGAAGCTTTCTTT.

This clonotype was detected once. A single base separates this from a much larger clone, so it may be a read error. V is TRBV12-3 or TRBV12-4 and J is TRBJ1-6; TRBD1 is a possible D gene (5 bases). V lost 8 bases and J lost 3, with 8 bases in between. This CDR3 is 13 amino acids long. CDR3 DNA sequence: TGTGCCAGCGGGGGGAGCTATAATTCACCCCTCCACTTT. Protein: CASGGSYNSPLHF.

Details on this clonotype: The CDR3 does not end in the conserved phenylalanine or tryptophan, so this is likely a read error. The limits of the CDR3 on the DNA are not certain, so only TCRdb's listed CDR3 is given. The V gene is TRBV7-2, the J gene TRBJ2-5. Germline values: CDR1 SGHTA, CDR2 FQGNSA. A total of 9 residues make up the CDR3, ends included. CDR3 residues: CASARDRTS.

At least ten counts were recorded for this clonotype. The DNA for the CDR3 is TGTGCCAGTAGTGGCGGGGAGGGCATCAATCAGCCCCAGCATTTT. Protein product: CASSGGEGINQPQHF. The gene calls are TRBV19 and TRBJ1-5; D gene uncertain. V was cut by 5 bases and J by 3 bases, with 14 bases left in between. The CDR3 runs 15 residues. The germline V gene encodes CDR1 LNHDA and CDR2 SQIVND (reference sequence).

This chain links TRBV20-1 with TRBJ2-5, with 13 bases aligning to TRBD2. Unmatched junction bases numbered 5, after V lost 0 bases and J lost 4 bases. The CDR3 sequence is 16 residues long. The germline CDR1 and CDR2 sequences are DFQATT and SNEGSKA (reference sequence). CDR3 bases: TGCAGTGCTAGAGATCGACTAGCGGGAGGTTTAGAGACCCAGTACTTC. This translates into CSARDRLAGGLETQYF.

The chain couples TRBV12-5 to TRBJ1-6; D is possibly TRBD1 (5 bases). V was clipped by 0 bases and J by 14 bases, with 26 bases between them. The CDR3 covers 18 residues. Per the germline V gene, CDR1 is LGHNT and CDR2 is FRNRAP. The CDR3 nucleotides read TGTGCTAGTGGTTTGGTAGCAGGGTCCCAGTCGGTTTCGACGTCCCTCCACTTT. This encodes CASGLVAGSQSVSTSLHF.

The chain is built from TRBV25-1 and TRBJ2-2; 15 positions match TRBD2. Germline V gene lookup returns CDR1 MGHDK and CDR2 SYGVNS. The V and J ends lost 5 bases and 4 bases, in that order; junction bases with no gene match: 8. The CDR3 is 18 residues long. CDR3 residues: CASSTRTSGRAPTGELFF. For the CDR3, the DNA is TGTGCCAGCAGTACCAGGACTAGCGGGAGGGCCCCCACCGGGGAGCTGTTTTTT.

This clonotype was detected ten times or more. The chain joins TRBV29-1 to TRBJ2-5, with D possibly being TRBD2 (6 bases). The germline V gene has CDR1 SQVTM and CDR2 ANQGSEA. The CDR3 extends over 14 amino acids. V lost 5 bases and J 7 bases, leaving 20 bases between the germline ends. The CDR3 spells CSVFIGTLGGTQYF. The CDR3 DNA sequence: TGCAGCGTTTTTATCGGGACTCTAGGCGGGACCCAGTACTTC.

The chain links TRBV5-1 to TRBJ2-7; 7 bases fit TRBD2. Germline CDR1 is SGHRS and CDR2 is YFSETQ. The CDR3 is made up of 14 amino acids. V gave up 3 bases and J gave up 0 bases; unmatched junction bases: 3. The CDR3 nucleotides are TGCGCCAGCAGCTGGGGGGGTCCCTCCTACGAGCAGTACTTC. Its protein is CASSWGGPSYEQYF.

This clonotype was seen at least ten times. The chain has TRBV20-1 and TRBJ1-1; no reliable D call. This CDR3 is built from 13 residues. CDR1 and CDR2 (germline): DFQATT, SNEGSKA (reference sequence). V lost 6 bases to trimming and J lost 4 bases, with 15 bases between them. CDR3 region: CSAVEERITEAFF. Written as DNA, the CDR3 is TGCAGTGCCGTTGAAGAGAGGATCACTGAAGCTTTCTTT.

This clonotype showed up many times. This sequence joins TRBV10-2 and TRBJ1-2; 9 nucleotides line up with TRBD1. The CDR3 has 15 residues. Germline lookup yields CDR1 WSHSY and CDR2 SAAADI. V lost 3 bases, J lost 2 bases, and 4 bases stayed unmatched. This CDR3 is CASSDVGQGNYGYTF. CDR3 in DNA: TGCGCCAGCAGTGATGTGGGACAGGGAAACTATGGCTACACCTTC.

The J gene is TRBJ1-1, the V gene TRBV11-2; TRBD1 agrees at 8 bases. This CDR3 spans 17 amino acids. V lost 2 bases, J lost 3 bases, and 11 bases stayed unmatched. Germline V gives CDR1 SGHAT, CDR2 FQNNGV. The CDR3 loop is CASSLTARGRLHTEAFF. Here the CDR3 DNA reads TGTGCCAGCAGCTTAACAGCCAGGGGGCGATTGCACACTGAAGCTTTCTTT. Looking up the rest from reference TRBV11-2 and TRBJ1-1 gives the full variable domain: EAGVAQSPRYKIIEKRQSVAFWCNPISGHATLYWYQQILGQGPKLLIQFQNNGVVDDSQLPKDRFSAERLKGVDSTLKIQPAKLEDSAVYLCASSLTARGRLHTEAFFGQGTRLTVV.

The chain carries TRBV6-6 and TRBJ2-7; D is unresolved. Germline CDR1 is MNHNY and CDR2 is SVGAGI (reference sequence). V was pared by 2 bases and J by 3 bases, with 17 bases between. The CDR3 is 16 amino acids. The CDR3 DNA reads TGTGCCAGCAGTTACGTCGGGTCACAATCGATCTACGAGCAGTACTTC. Translated, it gives CASSYVGSQSIYEQYF.

There are a few counts of this clonotype. The V and J genes are TRBV19 and TRBJ2-5, with 8 bases identical to TRBD2. Germline CDR1 reads LNHDA; CDR2 reads SQIVND (reference sequence). The CDR3 runs 14 residues. Trimming cost V 5 bases and J 4 bases; bases outside gene matches: 6. The CDR3 is CASSPAGGPETQYF. In DNA form, the CDR3 reads TGTGCCAGTAGTCCTGCGGGGGGTCCAGAGACCCAGTACTTC.

J is TRBJ1-6 and V is TRBV19; D ambiguous. The CDR3 is 10 amino acids. Germline assignment: CDR1 LNHDA and CDR2 SQIVND (reference sequence). The V and J ends lost 4 bases and 11 bases respectively, with 3 bases between them. The CDR3 DNA sequence: TGTGCCAGTAGTAGCCCACCCCTCCACTTT. Protein: CASSSPPLHF.

The gene calls are TRBV7-6 and TRBJ1-1; D is uncertain. The V end lost 6 bases, the J end lost 6 bases, and 17 bases lay between the germline ends. Germline assignment: CDR1 SGHVS and CDR2 FNYEAQ. The CDR3 spans 14 residues. The CDR3 sequence is CASSDIVRVAEAFF. As DNA, the CDR3 is TGTGCCAGCAGTGACATTGTGCGTGTCGCTGAAGCTTTCTTT.